The sequence of this T cell receptor (beta chain) was determined in a study of T cell responses to AZD1222 COVID-19 vaccine (dated by TCRdb to the early 2020s). About the study as a whole: AZD1222 recipients with second doses at about 4 weeks or about 12 weeks were pooled, because spike-specific TCR depth and breadth did not differ between schedules. Enrollment into the trials was organized by age into subgroups of 18-55, 56-69 and 70-plus years, and those subgroups contained around 150, 28 and 57 TCR-sequenced participants, respectively. A total of 230 to 250 trial participants underwent TCR sequencing, of whom nearly 210 had received two doses of AZD1222 and about 25 had received two doses of the MenACWY control vaccine.

The germline V gene supplies CDR1 SGHRS and CDR2 YFSETQ. The CDR3, from cysteine to phenylalanine, totals 15 residues. Only the CDR3 DNA is retained, 45 bases long and in frame from the first base. V is reduced by 5 bases and J by 4 bases, leaving a spacing of 16 bases between them. A remark on this clone: Which antigen it targets is not known. It has no much larger one-base neighbor in the sample; base qualities were not kept.

The CDR3 regions of human TCRbeta chains were analyzed by immunosequencing. The authors processed their data as follows. TCRs in the repertoires were matched against a reference library of SARS-CoV-2-specific TCRs that had been generated with the MIRA antigen-specificity platform. Breadth meant the fraction of unique TCRs that were SARS-CoV-2-associated, whereas depth meant the fraction of total T cells that were SARS-CoV-2-associated. Using the MIRA data, every spike-specific TCR was mapped to the spike region that the TCR reacted to and assigned to either a CD4 or a CD8 class. Log10-transformed breadth and depth values were compared by one-way ANOVA with Sidak's multiple comparisons tests. The clones in this table, taken by TCRdb from immuneACCESS, are in-frame only. Not every clone is retained; where verified, under half of the shortfall comes from an unresolved V gene, and the cause of the rest is unknown. That table gives V, J and clone size, and the DNA gave D and trimming. This sample lists approximately 120,000 clones; about 90% were detected once. The top ten clonotypes cover 1.1% of the sample.

What the study reported, not specific to this receptor: The 56-69-year group was small, and its depth increase did not reach significance, likely because of low power. Nearly half of unique spike-specific TCRs reportedly recognized epitopes outside regions mutated in the B.1.351 and B.1.1.7 variants. Spike-specific TCR breadth and depth rose significantly after two AZD1222 doses compared with day 0 and with MenACWY recipients. Because no day 14 peak-response samples were available, repertoires were characterized only after the peak T cell response. Conclusions about previously exposed vaccinees are limited, since just 6 or 7 AZD1222 recipients were seropositive for SARS-CoV-2 at baseline. Participants were mostly white British, with more females than males. The authors suggested clonal diversity may have been underestimated. The vaccine-associated CD4 TCRs covered the entire spike protein, and the dominant responses fell in regions 160-218 and 743-854.

The time point label on this specimen signifies: baseline before first vaccination. Vaccinee samples were obtained from the UK trials COV001 and COV002, which included a single-blind randomized controlled phase 2/3 trial of AZD1222 (ChAdOx1 nCoV-19) in healthy adults. For TCRbeta chain sequencing, PBMC samples from trial participants were taken at day 0 and at day 28 after the second dose. The chain is made from TRBV5-1 and TRBJ2-1, and the D gene may be TRBD1, 6 bases matching. Sequencing used peripheral blood, obtained on day 0 of AZD1222 vaccination. This sequence was found in an adult in good health. The CDR3 protein: CASSKNADSYNEQFF. The nucleotides are TGCGCCAGCAGTAAAAACGCGGACAGTTACAATGAGCAGTTCTTC.